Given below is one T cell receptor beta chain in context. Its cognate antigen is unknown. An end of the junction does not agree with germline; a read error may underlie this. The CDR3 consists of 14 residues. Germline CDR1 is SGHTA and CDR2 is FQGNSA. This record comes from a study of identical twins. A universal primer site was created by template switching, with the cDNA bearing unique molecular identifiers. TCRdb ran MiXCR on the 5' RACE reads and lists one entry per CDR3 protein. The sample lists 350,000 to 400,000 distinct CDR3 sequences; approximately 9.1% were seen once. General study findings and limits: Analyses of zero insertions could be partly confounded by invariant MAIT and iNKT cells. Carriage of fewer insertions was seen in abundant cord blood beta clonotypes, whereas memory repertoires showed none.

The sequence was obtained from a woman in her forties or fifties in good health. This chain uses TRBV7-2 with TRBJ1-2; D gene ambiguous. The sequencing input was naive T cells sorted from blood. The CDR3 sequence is CASRLGGSNYGYTF. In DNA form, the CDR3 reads TGTGCCAGCAGATTAGGAGGGTCTAACTATGGCTACACCTTC.